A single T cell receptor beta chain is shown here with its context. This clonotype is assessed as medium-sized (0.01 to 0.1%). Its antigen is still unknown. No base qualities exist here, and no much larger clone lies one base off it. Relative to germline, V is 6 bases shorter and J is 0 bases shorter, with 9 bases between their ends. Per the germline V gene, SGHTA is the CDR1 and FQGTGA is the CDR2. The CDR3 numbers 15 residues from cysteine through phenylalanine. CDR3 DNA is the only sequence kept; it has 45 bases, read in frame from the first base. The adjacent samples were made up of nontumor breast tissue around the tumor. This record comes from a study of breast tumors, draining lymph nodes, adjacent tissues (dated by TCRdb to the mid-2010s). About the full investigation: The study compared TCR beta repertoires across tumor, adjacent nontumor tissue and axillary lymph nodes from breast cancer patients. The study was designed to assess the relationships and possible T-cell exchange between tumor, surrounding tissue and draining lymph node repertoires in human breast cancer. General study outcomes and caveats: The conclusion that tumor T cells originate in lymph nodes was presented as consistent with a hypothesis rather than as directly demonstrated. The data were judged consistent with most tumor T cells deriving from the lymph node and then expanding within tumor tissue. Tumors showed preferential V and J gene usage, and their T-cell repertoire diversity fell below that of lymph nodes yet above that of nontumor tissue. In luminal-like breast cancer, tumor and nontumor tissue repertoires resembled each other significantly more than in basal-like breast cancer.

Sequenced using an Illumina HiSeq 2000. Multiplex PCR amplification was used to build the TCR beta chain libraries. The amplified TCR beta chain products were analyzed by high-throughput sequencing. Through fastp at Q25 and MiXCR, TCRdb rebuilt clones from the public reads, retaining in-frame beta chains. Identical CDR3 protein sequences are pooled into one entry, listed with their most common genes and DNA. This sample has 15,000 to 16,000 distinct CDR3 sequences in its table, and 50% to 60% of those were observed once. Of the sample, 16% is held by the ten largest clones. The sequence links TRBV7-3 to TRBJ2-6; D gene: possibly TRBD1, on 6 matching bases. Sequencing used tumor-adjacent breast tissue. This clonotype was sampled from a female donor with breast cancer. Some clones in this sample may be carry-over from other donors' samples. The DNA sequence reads TGTGCCAGCAGTAGGACAGCCTCTGGGGCCAACGTCCTGACTTTC. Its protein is CASSRTASGANVLTF.